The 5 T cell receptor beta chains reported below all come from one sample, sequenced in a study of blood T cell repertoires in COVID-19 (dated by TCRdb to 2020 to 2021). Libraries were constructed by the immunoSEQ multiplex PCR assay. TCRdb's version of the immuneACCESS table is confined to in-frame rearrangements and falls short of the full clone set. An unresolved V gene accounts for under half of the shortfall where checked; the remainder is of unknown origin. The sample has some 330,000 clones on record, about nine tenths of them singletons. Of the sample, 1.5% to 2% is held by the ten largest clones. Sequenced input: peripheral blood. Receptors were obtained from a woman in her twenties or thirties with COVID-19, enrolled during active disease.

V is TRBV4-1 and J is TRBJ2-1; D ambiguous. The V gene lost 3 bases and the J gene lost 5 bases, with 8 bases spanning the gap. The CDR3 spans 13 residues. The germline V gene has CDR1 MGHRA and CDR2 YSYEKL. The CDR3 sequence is CASSHGRHNEQFF. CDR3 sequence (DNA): TGCGCCAGCAGCCACGGCAGGCACAATGAGCAGTTCTTC.

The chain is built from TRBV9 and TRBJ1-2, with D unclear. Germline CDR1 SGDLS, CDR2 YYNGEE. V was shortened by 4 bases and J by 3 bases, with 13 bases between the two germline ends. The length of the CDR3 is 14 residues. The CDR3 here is CASSPRNIDYGYTF. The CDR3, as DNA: TGTGCCAGCAGCCCCAGAAATATTGACTATGGCTACACCTTC.

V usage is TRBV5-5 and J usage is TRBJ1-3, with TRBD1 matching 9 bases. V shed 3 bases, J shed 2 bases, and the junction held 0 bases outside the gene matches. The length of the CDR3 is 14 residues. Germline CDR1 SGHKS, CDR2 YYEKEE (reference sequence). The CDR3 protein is CASSWDRAGNTIYF. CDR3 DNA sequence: TGTGCCAGCAGCTGGGACAGGGCTGGAAACACCATATATTTT.

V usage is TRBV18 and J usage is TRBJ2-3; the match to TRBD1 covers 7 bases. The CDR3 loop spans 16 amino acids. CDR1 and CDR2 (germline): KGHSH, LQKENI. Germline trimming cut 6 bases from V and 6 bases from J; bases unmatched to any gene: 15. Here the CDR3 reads CASSQLSAGGKDTQYF. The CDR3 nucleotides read TGTGCCAGCTCCCAGCTGTCCGCAGGGGGTAAGGATACGCAGTATTTT.

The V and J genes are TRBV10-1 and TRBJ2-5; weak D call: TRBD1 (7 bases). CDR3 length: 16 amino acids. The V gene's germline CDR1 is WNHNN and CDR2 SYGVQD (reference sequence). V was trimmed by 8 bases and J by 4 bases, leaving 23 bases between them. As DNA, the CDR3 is TGCGCCAGCTACCTAGACCGACAGGGAGGAGGAGAGACCCAGTACTTC. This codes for CASYLDRQGGGETQYF.